Listed below are T cell receptor beta chains from one sample, sequenced in a study of metastatic and nonmetastatic thyroid tumors. Using MiXCR, TCRdb reanalyzed the PCR reads. The sample has some 33,000 clones; approximately 17% are singletons. Input material: blood. The receptors shown here come from a female donor with papillary thyroid cancer or a benign thyroid nodule (not recorded which). Some clones in this sample may be carry-over from other donors' samples. Each CDR3 is given with its conserved first and last residue. Each record gives: D gene, J gene, V gene, clone size, CDR3 protein, CDR3 DNA. The D gene is left open where the match is weak. Size values are once, few and many counts, or a class for expanded clones, and some rows have none.

d_gene: NA
j_gene: TRBJ2-2
v_gene: TRBV5-1
abundance: many
CDR3aa: CASTQSGALRSGELFF
CDR3nt: TGCGCCAGCACTCAATCGGGCGCCCTAAGGAGCGGGGAGCTGTTTTTT

d_gene: NA
j_gene: TRBJ1-5
v_gene: TRBV2
abundance: many
CDR3aa: CASRNLEDQPQHF
CDR3nt: TGTGCCAGCCGTAACCTGGAAGATCAGCCCCAGCATTTT

d_gene: NA
j_gene: TRBJ2-2
v_gene: TRBV6-1
abundance: many
CDR3aa: CASTETANTGELFF
CDR3nt: TGTGCCAGCACCGAGACGGCGAACACCGGGGAGCTGTTTTTT

d_gene: TRBD1
j_gene: TRBJ1-1
v_gene: TRBV6-2/TRBV6-3
abundance: many
CDR3aa: CASSSRGQGASEAFF
CDR3nt: TGTGCCAGCAGTTCTCGAGGACAGGGGGCTTCTGAAGCTTTCTTT

d_gene: TRBD1
j_gene: TRBJ2-7
v_gene: TRBV10-1
abundance: few
CDR3aa: CASSDAGTVSGEQYF
CDR3nt: TGCGCCAGCAGTGACGCCGGGACAGTAAGTGGCGAGCAGTACTTC

d_gene: TRBD2
j_gene: TRBJ2-5
v_gene: TRBV12-3/TRBV12-4
abundance: many
CDR3aa: CASSPFTSGGGETQYF
CDR3nt: TGTGCCAGCAGTCCGTTCACTAGCGGGGGAGGAGAGACCCAGTACTTC

d_gene: NA
j_gene: TRBJ1-1
v_gene: TRBV19
abundance: many
CDR3aa: CASRVRGNLNTEAFF
CDR3nt: TGTGCCAGTAGAGTGAGGGGCAACTTGAACACTGAAGCTTTCTTT

d_gene: NA
j_gene: TRBJ1-1
v_gene: TRBV6-2/TRBV6-3
abundance: many
CDR3aa: CASSTMGGPTEAFF
CDR3nt: TGTGCCAGCAGTACCATGGGGGGACCCACTGAAGCTTTCTTT

d_gene: NA
j_gene: TRBJ1-4
v_gene: TRBV4-2
abundance: NA
CDR3aa: CASSQEGGGVGEKLFF
CDR3nt: TGTGCCAGCAGCCAAGAAGGGGGGGGCGTGGGTGAAAAACTGTTTTTT

d_gene: TRBD1
j_gene: TRBJ1-2
v_gene: TRBV19
abundance: many
CDR3aa: CASKIGGDRFYGYTF
CDR3nt: TGTGCCAGTAAAATAGGGGGGGACAGATTCTATGGCTACACCTTC

d_gene: NA
j_gene: TRBJ1-4
v_gene: TRBV19
abundance: many
CDR3aa: CASGEDKTATNEKLFF
CDR3nt: TGTGCCAGTGGTGAAGACAAAACTGCAACTAATGAAAAACTGTTTTTT

d_gene: NA
j_gene: TRBJ2-5
v_gene: TRBV15
abundance: many
CDR3aa: CATSRDRGNQETQYF
CDR3nt: TGTGCCACCAGCAGAGATCGTGGAAATCAAGAGACCCAGTACTTC

d_gene: NA
j_gene: TRBJ1-6
v_gene: TRBV12-3/TRBV12-4
abundance: many
CDR3aa: CASSLGTHNSPLHF
CDR3nt: TGTGCCAGCAGTTTAGGGACACATAATTCACCCCTCCACTTT

d_gene: NA
j_gene: TRBJ2-3
v_gene: TRBV11-2
abundance: many
CDR3aa: CASSSWGPTDTQYF
CDR3nt: TGTGCCAGCAGCTCTTGGGGACCCACAGATACGCAGTATTTT

d_gene: TRBD1
j_gene: TRBJ1-1
v_gene: TRBV20-1
abundance: few
CDR3aa: CSARDGTGECDTESFF
CDR3nt: TGCAGTGCTAGAGATGGCACAGGGGAATGTGACACTGAATCTTTCTTT

d_gene: TRBD1
j_gene: TRBJ1-4
v_gene: TRBV5-1
abundance: many
CDR3aa: CASSSQATHRDRAVKLFF
CDR3nt: TGCGCCAGCAGCTCCCAAGCCACTCACCGGGACAGGGCCGTAAAACTGTTTTTT

d_gene: NA
j_gene: TRBJ1-6
v_gene: TRBV7-9
abundance: many
CDR3aa: CASSSQNSPLHF
CDR3nt: TGTGCCAGCAGCTCTCAAAACTCACCCCTCCACTTT

d_gene: NA
j_gene: TRBJ2-1
v_gene: TRBV7-8
abundance: once
CDR3aa: CASSSLQGSDEQFF
CDR3nt: TGTGCCAGCAGCTCCCTTCAGGGGTCCGACGAGCAGTTCTTC

d_gene: NA
j_gene: TRBJ1-1
v_gene: TRBV12-3/TRBV12-4
abundance: many
CDR3aa: CASSLTGVNTEAFF
CDR3nt: TGTGCCAGCAGTTTAACGGGGGTGAACACTGAAGCTTTCTTT

d_gene: NA
j_gene: TRBJ2-3
v_gene: TRBV9
abundance: many
CDR3aa: CASSSMGGGNTQYF
CDR3nt: TGTGCCAGCAGCTCAATGGGAGGCGGAAATACGCAGTATTTT

d_gene: TRBD1
j_gene: TRBJ2-2
v_gene: TRBV24-1
abundance: many
CDR3aa: CATSAAGGTGELFF
CDR3nt: TGTGCCACCAGCGCTGCAGGGGGCACCGGGGAGCTGTTTTTT

d_gene: NA
j_gene: TRBJ2-7
v_gene: TRBV19
abundance: few
CDR3aa: CSISRGRDISYEQYF
CDR3nt: TGTTCCATCTCTCGTGGCCGGGACATCTCCTACGAGCAGTACTTC

d_gene: TRBD1
j_gene: TRBJ2-7
v_gene: TRBV12-3/TRBV12-4
abundance: medium-sized
CDR3aa: CASSLGQGGEQYF
CDR3nt: TGTGCCAGCAGTTTAGGACAGGGCGGGGAGCAGTACTTC

d_gene: NA
j_gene: TRBJ2-7
v_gene: TRBV6-1
abundance: few
CDR3aa: CASSEVLLTGYEQYF
CDR3nt: TGTGCCAGCAGTGAAGTGTTACTTACCGGCTACGAGCAGTACTTC

d_gene: NA
j_gene: TRBJ2-1
v_gene: TRBV5-6
abundance: few
CDR3aa: CASSLWSHEQFF
CDR3nt: TGTGCCAGCAGCTTGTGGTCCCATGAGCAGTTCTTC

d_gene: NA
j_gene: TRBJ2-1
v_gene: TRBV7-2
abundance: many
CDR3aa: CASSPGRLSYNEQFF
CDR3nt: TGTGCCAGCAGCCCTGGACGGCTCTCCTACAATGAGCAGTTCTTC

d_gene: TRBD1
j_gene: TRBJ2-2
v_gene: TRBV20-1
abundance: many
CDR3aa: CNARGQGWTGELFF
CDR3nt: TGCAATGCTAGGGGGCAGGGGTGGACCGGGGAGCTGTTTTTT

d_gene: TRBD1
j_gene: TRBJ2-7
v_gene: TRBV20-1
abundance: medium-sized
CDR3aa: CSAQTGEPYEQYF
CDR3nt: TGCAGTGCCCAAACAGGGGAGCCCTACGAGCAGTACTTC

d_gene: NA
j_gene: TRBJ2-7
v_gene: TRBV27
abundance: medium-sized
CDR3aa: CASSYTVSYEQYF
CDR3nt: TGTGCCAGCAGTTATACGGTCTCCTACGAGCAGTACTTC

d_gene: NA
j_gene: TRBJ2-1
v_gene: TRBV3-1
abundance: many
CDR3aa: CASSQGRLARNEQFF
CDR3nt: TGTGCCAGCAGCCAAGGTAGGCTAGCGAGGAATGAGCAGTTCTTC

d_gene: NA
j_gene: TRBJ2-7
v_gene: TRBV6-5
abundance: medium-sized
CDR3aa: CASSYHGVTYEQYF
CDR3nt: TGTGCCAGCAGTTACCACGGGGTTACCTACGAGCAGTACTTC

d_gene: NA
j_gene: TRBJ2-5
v_gene: TRBV15
abundance: many
CDR3aa: CATSRGPTEKTQYF
CDR3nt: TGTGCCACCAGCAGAGGTCCGACAGAAAAGACCCAGTACTTC

d_gene: NA
j_gene: TRBJ2-6
v_gene: TRBV2
abundance: few
CDR3aa: CASGPLRPGDNVMTF
CDR3nt: TGTGCCAGCGGCCCCCTCCGGCCCGGGGACAACGTCATGACTTTC

d_gene: NA
j_gene: TRBJ2-1
v_gene: TRBV28
abundance: many
CDR3aa: CATLPGDLHYSNEQFF
CDR3nt: TGTGCCACCCTCCCCGGGGACCTACACTACTCCAATGAGCAGTTCTTC

d_gene: NA
j_gene: TRBJ2-5
v_gene: TRBV3-1
abundance: many
CDR3aa: CASSQWGFQETQYF
CDR3nt: TGTGCCAGCAGCCAGTGGGGGTTCCAAGAGACCCAGTACTTC

d_gene: NA
j_gene: TRBJ1-6
v_gene: TRBV4-1
abundance: many
CDR3aa: CASSQGAGAEDSPLHF
CDR3nt: TGCGCCAGCAGCCAAGGGGCAGGAGCCGAGGATTCACCCCTCCACTTT

d_gene: NA
j_gene: TRBJ1-1
v_gene: TRBV30
abundance: many
CDR3aa: CAWSENLQGPEAFF
CDR3nt: TGTGCCTGGAGTGAAAACTTACAGGGTCCTGAAGCTTTCTTT

d_gene: TRBD1
j_gene: TRBJ1-1
v_gene: TRBV6-2/TRBV6-3
abundance: many
CDR3aa: CASSDRANTEAFF
CDR3nt: TGTGCCAGCAGCGACAGGGCGAACACTGAAGCTTTCTTT

d_gene: NA
j_gene: TRBJ2-2
v_gene: TRBV18
abundance: many
CDR3aa: CASSSTNTGELFF
CDR3nt: TGTGCCAGCTCAAGCACGAACACCGGGGAGCTGTTTTTT

d_gene: NA
j_gene: TRBJ1-5
v_gene: TRBV9
abundance: many
CDR3aa: CASSVVWRQPQHF
CDR3nt: TGTGCCAGCAGCGTAGTTTGGCGTCAGCCCCAGCATTTT

d_gene: NA
j_gene: TRBJ1-1
v_gene: TRBV7-3
abundance: NA
CDR3aa: CASRRDIVYTEAFF
CDR3nt: TGTGCCAGCAGGCGGGACATCGTATACACTGAAGCTTTCTTT

d_gene: TRBD2
j_gene: TRBJ2-7
v_gene: TRBV6-1
abundance: few
CDR3aa: CASIESLAGGYEQYF
CDR3nt: TGTGCCAGTATTGAAAGCCTAGCGGGAGGGTACGAGCAGTACTTC

d_gene: NA
j_gene: TRBJ2-1
v_gene: TRBV12-3/TRBV12-4
abundance: many
CDR3aa: CASSPTANEQFF
CDR3nt: TGTGCCAGCAGTCCTACTGCCAATGAGCAGTTCTTC

d_gene: TRBD1
j_gene: TRBJ2-7
v_gene: TRBV10-2
abundance: many
CDR3aa: CASRTRDRVPYEQYF
CDR3nt: TGCGCCAGCAGGACCCGGGACAGGGTCCCCTACGAGCAGTACTTC

d_gene: TRBD2
j_gene: TRBJ2-7
v_gene: TRBV6-1
abundance: many
CDR3aa: CASRTSGALEEQYF
CDR3nt: TGTGCCAGCAGAACAAGCGGGGCCCTGGAGGAGCAGTACTTC

d_gene: TRBD1
j_gene: TRBJ2-7
v_gene: TRBV27
abundance: many
CDR3aa: CASSLNRGSYEQYF
CDR3nt: TGTGCCAGCAGTTTAAACAGGGGTTCCTACGAGCAGTACTTC

d_gene: TRBD2
j_gene: TRBJ2-7
v_gene: TRBV9
abundance: NA
CDR3aa: CASSVSPRLAATEQYF
CDR3nt: TGTGCCAGCAGCGTATCCCCCCGTCTAGCGGCGACCGAGCAGTACTTC

d_gene: NA
j_gene: TRBJ2-6
v_gene: TRBV5-5
abundance: many
CDR3aa: CASSLWGLGANVLTF
CDR3nt: TGTGCCAGCAGCTTGTGGGGCCTTGGGGCCAACGTCCTGACTTTC